The next 28 T cell receptor beta chains were all read from a single sample in a study of T cell repertoires in cytomegalovirus infection. No antigen has been identified for these receptors. TCRdb recomputed calls from the reads with MiXCR, one row per CDR3 protein. The top ten hold around 13% of the sample, which has about 770,000 distinct CDR3 sequences, almost 30% seen once. Material: cultured CD8+ T cells from PBMCs, obtained from culture after CMV antigen stimulation. These receptors were collected from a human donor in good health (CMV status not recorded). Some clones in this sample may be carry-over from other donors' samples.

This clonotype appeared many times. The V and J genes are TRBV7-6 and TRBJ1-1; D not certain. Germline V gene sequence: CDR1 SGHVS, CDR2 FNYEAQ. Trimming took off 3 bases at V and 0 bases at J, with 14 bases between the two ends. The CDR3 loop spans 16 amino acids. As DNA, the CDR3 is TGTGCCAGCAGCTTTTCCCCGGGGAGTATGAACACTGAAGCTTTCTTT. This gives the protein CASSFSPGSMNTEAFF. The full variable domain, completed using reference TRBV7-6 and TRBJ1-1, is GAGVSQSPRYKVTKRGQDVALRCDPISGHVSLYWYRQALGQGPEFLTYFNYEAQQDKSGLPNDRFSAERPEGSISTLTIQRTEQRDSAMYRCASSFSPGSMNTEAFFGQGTRLTVV.

This chain uses TRBV5-4 with TRBJ2-7; 9 bases agree with TRBD1. The CDR3 sequence is 15 residues long. Germline V CDR1 and CDR2: SGHNT, YYREEE (reference sequence). After removal of 2 bases from V and 3 bases from J, the junction contained 6 bases not matched to a gene. CDR3 residues: CASSLSGTGIYEQYF. The CDR3 nucleotides read TGTGCCAGCAGCTTATCCGGGACAGGGATCTACGAGCAGTACTTC.

The chain employs TRBV4-1 and TRBJ2-2; maybe TRBD1 (5 bases). V dropped 0 bases and J dropped 1 base, with 12 bases sitting between them. The CDR3 runs 17 residues. The germline V gene has CDR1 MGHRA and CDR2 YSYEKL. The CDR3: CASSQEVQAVNTGELFF. As DNA, the CDR3 is TGCGCCAGCAGCCAAGAGGTACAGGCGGTGAACACCGGGGAGCTGTTTTTT.

This clonotype has just a few counts. The chain uses TRBV7-6 and TRBJ1-1; D uncertain. There are 13 residues in the CDR3. Looked up from germline, CDR1 is SGHVS and CDR2 is FNYEAQ. Trimming cost V 11 bases and J 4 bases, with 17 bases left between them. CDR3 DNA sequence: TGTGCCGGAGCGGACGGCCCCACCACTGAAGCTTTCTTT. Translating it yields CAGADGPTTEAFF.

This clonotype was picked up many times. This chain links TRBV7-2 with TRBJ2-7, with D uncertain. From germline, CDR1 is SGHTA and CDR2 FQGNSA. The CDR3 length is 13 residues. The V end lost 3 bases, the J end lost 5 bases, and 11 bases lay between the germline ends. CDR3 bases: TGTGCCAGCAGCTTTTCCTTCGCGAACGAGCAGTACTTC. It is translated as CASSFSFANEQYF.

Ten or more counts support this clonotype. This sequence joins TRBV7-6 and TRBJ2-5; D uncertain. V gave up 3 bases and J gave up 2 bases, with 19 bases separating them. CDR1 is SGHVS, CDR2 FNYEAQ, per germline. The CDR3 contains 17 residues. The CDR3 loop is CASSFIPSSSLQETQYF. The CDR3 bases are TGTGCCAGCAGCTTTATACCCAGCTCCTCTCTTCAAGAGACCCAGTACTTC.

This clonotype was picked up a small number of times. V and J are TRBV2 and TRBJ2-7, with 8 bases fitting TRBD1. Germline CDR1 reads SNHLY; CDR2 reads FYNNEI. CDR3 length: 15 residues. Trimming took 1 base from V and 4 from J; bases not matched to a gene: 6. CDR3 amino acids: CASSEGQGALYEQYF. DNA of the CDR3: TGTGCCAGCAGTGAAGGCCAGGGGGCTTTGTACGAGCAGTACTTC.

This clonotype was detected once. The J gene is TRBJ2-2, the V gene TRBV6-1, with 8 bases fitting TRBD2. Germline loops: CDR1 MNHNS, CDR2 SASEGT. J was trimmed by 3 bases and V by 1 base; bases with no gene match: 13. CDR3 length: 19 residues. CDR3 sequence reads: CASSEVHRRGEGDTGELFF. The CDR3 region has the DNA TGTGCCAGCAGTGAAGTGCATCGGCGGGGGGAAGGGGACACCGGGGAGCTGTTTTTT.

The V and J genes are TRBV4-3 and TRBJ2-2, with D maybe TRBD2 (5 bases). The CDR3 runs to 15 residues. Trimming stripped 4 bases from V and 2 bases from J, with 11 bases between. The germline V gene has CDR1 LGHNA and CDR2 YSLEER. CDR3 sequence (DNA): TGCGCCAGCAGCCTTGGACTCCGAAACACCGGGGAGCTGTTTTTT. This codes for CASSLGLRNTGELFF.

This clonotype was observed a handful of times. V is TRBV6-5 and J is TRBJ2-2; D is possibly TRBD1 (7 bases). The CDR3 is 15 amino acids. V was shortened by 0 bases and J by 7 bases, with 12 bases between the two germline ends. The germline V gene has CDR1 MNHEY and CDR2 SVGAGI. CDR3 DNA: TGTGCCAGCAGTTACTCTCAGGGGGGCAGCGGGGAGCTGTTTTTT. It yields the protein CASSYSQGGSGELFF.

A few counts support this clonotype. This chain joins TRBV11-2 and TRBJ2-1, with D perhaps TRBD1 (6 bases). The germline gives CDR1 SGHAT, CDR2 FQNNGV. V was shortened by 0 bases and J by 0 bases, with 9 bases between the two germline ends. This CDR3 is 16 amino acids long. The CDR3 sequence: CASSLEGQNSYNEQFF. CDR3 nucleotides: TGTGCCAGCAGCTTAGAGGGACAAAACTCCTACAATGAGCAGTTCTTC. Full variable domain (outside the CDR3, taken from reference TRBV11-2 and TRBJ2-1): EAGVAQSPRYKIIEKRQSVAFWCNPISGHATLYWYQQILGQGPKLLIQFQNNGVVDDSQLPKDRFSAERLKGVDSTLKIQPAKLEDSAVYLCASSLEGQNSYNEQFFGPGTRLTVL.

This sequence joins TRBV27 and TRBJ2-1; D may be TRBD1 (6 bases). This CDR3 comprises 16 residues. V dropped 8 bases and J dropped 6 bases, with 23 bases sitting between them. The germline V gene encodes CDR1 MNHEY and CDR2 SMNVEV (reference sequence). CDR3 bases: TGTGCCAGCCATCCCCCCTCCCACAGGGCGCCCAATGAGCAGTTCTTC. Its translation: CASHPPSHRAPNEQFF.

CDR3 bases: TGTGCCAGCAGTTTAGTACAGGCCCCATACGCGAACACCGGGGAGCTGTTTTTT. This translates into CASSLVQAPYANTGELFF. J is TRBJ2-2 and V is TRBV27; D perhaps matches TRBD1 (5 bases). V shed 2 bases and J shed 0 bases, with 16 bases lying between them. The germline CDR1 and CDR2 sequences are MNHEY and SMNVEV (reference sequence). The CDR3 has 18 residues.

This clonotype has just a few counts. The chain combines TRBV11-2 with TRBJ1-2; D might be TRBD1 (6 bases). V lost 5 bases to trimming and J lost 4 bases, with 11 bases between them. The germline CDR1 and CDR2 sequences are SGHAT and FQNNGV. CDR3 length equals 13 residues. CDR3 protein: CASSPGQIYGYTF. For the CDR3, the DNA is TGTGCCAGCAGCCCAGGACAGATCTATGGCTACACCTTC.

In this sample, this clonotype turned up a few times. The chain is built from TRBV7-6 and TRBJ2-3, with a weak D call TRBD1 (5 bases). Germline V gives CDR1 SGHVS, CDR2 FNYEAQ. V was trimmed by 5 bases and J by 2 bases, leaving 17 bases between them. The CDR3 runs 16 residues. CDR3 protein: CASSQNYNRPTDTQYF. The CDR3 nucleotides read TGTGCCAGCAGCCAAAATTATAACAGGCCCACAGATACGCAGTATTTT.

The chain recombines TRBV7-9 with TRBJ1-1; TRBD1 is a possible D gene (6 bases). This CDR3 contains 15 residues. Trimming took off 1 base at V and 4 bases at J, with 13 bases between the two ends. Germline CDR1 reads SEHNR; CDR2 reads FQNEAQ (reference sequence). The CDR3 DNA is TGTGCCAGCAGCTTAGTTGGGGGCCAGGGCACTGAAGCTTTCTTT. Translation: CASSLVGGQGTEAFF.

A few counts support this clonotype. The chain carries TRBV12-3 or TRBV12-4 and TRBJ2-2; D is ambiguous. V shed 6 bases and J shed 4 bases, with 24 bases lying between them. The CDR3 consists of 18 residues. CDR3 amino acids: CASSLYPLGIGFTGELFF. The CDR3 DNA sequence: TGTGCCAGCAGCTTATACCCTCTGGGCATCGGGTTCACCGGGGAGCTGTTTTTT.

The chain links TRBV5-1 to TRBJ1-1, with D uncertain. Looked up from germline, CDR1 is SGHRS and CDR2 is YFSETQ. The CDR3 covers 14 residues. V gave up 0 bases and J gave up 1 base, with 7 bases separating them. CDR3 coding DNA: TGCGCCAGCAGCTTGGTCCGGGCGAACACTGAAGCTTTCTTT. Amino acids: CASSLVRANTEAFF. The full variable domain, in which reference TRBV5-1 and TRBJ1-1 provide the parts outside the CDR3, is KAGVTQTPRYLIKTRGQQVTLSCSPISGHRSVSWYQQTPGQGLQFLFEYFSETQRNKGNFPGRFSGRQFSNSRSEMNVSTLELGDSALYLCASSLVRANTEAFFGQGTRLTVV.

This clonotype was observed a handful of times. The chain combines TRBV27 with TRBJ2-1; the D call may be TRBD1 or TRBD2 (5 bases each). CDR3 length equals 13 residues. CDR1 is MNHEY, CDR2 SMNVEV, per germline (reference sequence). V dropped 3 bases and J dropped 6 bases, with 9 bases sitting between them. The CDR3 sequence: CASSLGDLNEQFF. The CDR3 bases are TGTGCCAGCAGTTTGGGGGACCTCAATGAGCAGTTCTTC.

The rearrangement links TRBV7-9 to TRBJ2-3, with 8 bases that match TRBD1. Germline CDR1 and CDR2: SEHNR and FQNEAQ (reference sequence). V dropped 4 bases and J dropped 1; count of bases not matched to a gene: 7. The CDR3 length is 16 residues. The CDR3 sequence: CASSSLDREGTDTQYF. The CDR3 region has the DNA TGTGCCAGCAGCTCGCTGGACAGGGAGGGCACAGATACGCAGTATTTT.

Here the CDR3 reads CASSLGQGGWDTEAFF. The CDR3 region has the DNA TGTGCCAGCAGCTTAGGGCAGGGAGGTTGGGACACTGAAGCTTTCTTT. The chain couples TRBV7-2 to TRBJ1-1, with a tentative D call TRBD1 (5 bases). Trimming took off 1 base at V and 3 bases at J, with 15 bases between the two ends. Germline assignment: CDR1 SGHTA and CDR2 FQGNSA. The CDR3 loop spans 16 amino acids.

To note about this clonotype: The junction departs from the called germline gene at one end, perhaps through a read error. V gene TRBV7-9 combines with J gene TRBJ1-6; 8 bases map to TRBD1. Germline-derived CDR1 and CDR2 are SEHNR and FQNEAQ (reference sequence). The CDR3 is made up of 14 amino acids. This chain's CDR3 is CARSSGGLNSPLHF. CDR3 nucleotides: TGTGCCCGCAGCTCAGGGGGCCTGAATTCACCCCTCCACTTT.

This chain uses TRBV7-2 with TRBJ1-6; D gene unclear. Germline V lookup: CDR1 SGHTA, CDR2 FQGNSA. This CDR3 spans 16 amino acids. V lost 2 bases to trimming and J lost 6 bases, with 14 bases between them. CDR3 sequence (DNA): TGTGCCAGCAGCTTAAGTGGGTTCAGTGCTAATTCACCCCTCCACTTT. This translates into CASSLSGFSANSPLHF.

This clonotype has only a few counts. V is TRBV7-9 and J is TRBJ2-1, with 8 bases matching TRBD2. The CDR3 spans 17 residues. Trimming at V came to 5 bases and at J to 5 bases, leaving 14 bases not matched to a gene. Germline CDR1 and CDR2: SEHNR and FQNEAQ (reference sequence). The CDR3 spells CASSPSGGAGAHNEQFF. In DNA form, the CDR3 reads TGTGCCAGCAGCCCTTCGGGGGGGGCGGGGGCCCACAATGAGCAGTTCTTC.

The J gene is TRBJ2-3, the V gene TRBV4-2, with a weak D call TRBD2 (6 bases). V was shortened by 0 bases and J by 1 base, with 14 bases between the two germline ends. Per germline, CDR1 LGHNA and CDR2 YNFKEQ. The CDR3 is 17 amino acids. CDR3 sequence: CASSQEFRAGRTDTQYF. The CDR3 coding sequence is TGTGCCAGCAGCCAAGAATTCCGGGCGGGGCGCACAGATACGCAGTATTTT.

As concerns this clonotype: Because the CDR3 is missing its conserved closing phenylalanine or tryptophan, this is likely a read error. This chain joins TRBV7-4 and TRBJ1-4; 9 nucleotides agree with TRBD1. Germline assignment: CDR1 SGHVT and CDR2 SQSDAQ. The junction had 6 bases not matched to a gene; V was cut back by 10 bases and J by 3 bases. The CDR3 has 14 residues. As DNA, the CDR3 is TGTGCCACTAAACAGGGGGCCGCTAATGAAAAACTGTTTTCT. Protein sequence: CATKQGAANEKLFS.

The V and J genes are TRBV6-5 and TRBJ2-1, with D possibly matching TRBD2 (5 bases). The V gene lost 2 bases and the J gene lost 5 bases, with 10 bases spanning the gap. From germline, CDR1 is MNHEY and CDR2 SVGAGI. The CDR3 runs to 14 residues. CDR3: CASSYRRGNNEQFF. The CDR3 DNA is TGTGCCAGCAGTTACCGTCGGGGTAACAATGAGCAGTTCTTC.

Only a few counts were recorded for this clonotype. This CDR3 is CASSQFGTAWVDTQYF. The CDR3 nucleotides are TGTGCCAGCAGTCAATTCGGGACAGCGTGGGTAGATACGCAGTATTTT. This chain links TRBV6-2 or TRBV6-3 with TRBJ2-3; 7 positions match TRBD1. This CDR3 is 16 amino acids long. The ends lost 5 bases at V and 5 bases at J; junction bases unmatched: 13. The germline V gene has CDR1 MNHEY and CDR2 SVGEGT.